Here is one T cell receptor beta chain with its context. What it recognizes is unknown. The data originate from a study of lymphopenia after photon versus proton radiotherapy. Whole-study results and caveats: Oligoclonal CD8+ Temra expansion after nadir drove photon patients' diversity drop. Authors raise, but do not show, better survival with proton therapy. Photon-treated patients lost naive T cells and TCR diversity; proton-treated stayed stable.

The assay was immunoSEQ multiplex PCR, and TCRdb's table has in-frame clones only and misses some. The sample carries tens of thousands of clones, roughly 90% recorded once. The CDR3 has 14 amino acids. Germline V gives CDR1 MNHNS, CDR2 SASEGT. Trimming pared 6 bases from V and 7 bases from J, leaving 18 bases between. This receptor was identified in a woman between 40 and 50 years old with cholangiocarcinoma. The sample in question was peripheral blood, obtained from a patient treated with photon-based radiotherapy. The J gene is TRBJ1-1, the V gene TRBV6-1, with D perhaps matching TRBD1 (6 bases). CDR3 sequence (DNA): TGTGCCAGCAGAAATACTAGGGGGTCGGGTGAAGCTTTCTTT. Its translation: CASRNTRGSGEAFF.